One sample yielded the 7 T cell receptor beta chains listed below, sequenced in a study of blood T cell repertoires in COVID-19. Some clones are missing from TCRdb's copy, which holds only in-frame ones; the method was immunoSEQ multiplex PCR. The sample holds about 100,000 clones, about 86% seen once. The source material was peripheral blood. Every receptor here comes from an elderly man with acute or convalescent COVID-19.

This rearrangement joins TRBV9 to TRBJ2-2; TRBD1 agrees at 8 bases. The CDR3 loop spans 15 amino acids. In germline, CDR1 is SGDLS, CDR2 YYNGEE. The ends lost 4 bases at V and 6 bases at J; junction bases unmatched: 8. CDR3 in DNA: TGTGCCAGCAGCCACAGGACAGGGTCGGCCGGGGAGCTGTTTTTT. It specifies CASSHRTGSAGELFF.

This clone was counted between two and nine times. Here the CDR3 DNA reads TGTGCCAGCAGTTACTGGACAGGGACCCACGAGCAGTACTTC. Its translation is CASSYWTGTHEQYF. The chain links TRBV6-2 or TRBV6-3 to TRBJ2-7, with 8 bases fitting TRBD1. Per the germline V gene, CDR1 is MNHEY and CDR2 is SVGEGT. The CDR3 has 14 amino acids. Trimming at V came to 1 base and at J to 5 bases, leaving 4 bases not matched to a gene.

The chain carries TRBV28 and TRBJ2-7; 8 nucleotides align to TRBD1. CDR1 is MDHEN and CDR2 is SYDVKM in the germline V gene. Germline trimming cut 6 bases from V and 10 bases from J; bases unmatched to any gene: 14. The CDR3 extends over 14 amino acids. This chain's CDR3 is CASSRLGQDITQYF. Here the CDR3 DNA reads TGTGCCAGCAGCCGGTTGGGACAGGATATCACTCAGTACTTC.

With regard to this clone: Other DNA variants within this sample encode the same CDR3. The CDR3 is CASSRTTGNYGYTF. The CDR3 bases are TGTGCCAGCAGTAGAACGACAGGGAACTATGGCTACACCTTC. The rearrangement uses TRBV6-5 and TRBJ1-2, with 7 bases that match TRBD1. Germline CDR1 and CDR2: MNHEY and SVGAGI. Trimming cost V 5 bases and J 2 bases; bases outside gene matches: 5. CDR3 size: 14 residues.

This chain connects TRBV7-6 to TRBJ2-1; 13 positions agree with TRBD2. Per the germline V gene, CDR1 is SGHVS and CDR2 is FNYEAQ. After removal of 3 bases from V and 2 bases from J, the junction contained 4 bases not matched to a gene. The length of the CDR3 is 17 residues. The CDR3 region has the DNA TGTGCCAGCAGCTTGAGACTAGCGGGAGGCCCCTACAATGAGCAGTTCTTC. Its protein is CASSLRLAGGPYNEQFF.

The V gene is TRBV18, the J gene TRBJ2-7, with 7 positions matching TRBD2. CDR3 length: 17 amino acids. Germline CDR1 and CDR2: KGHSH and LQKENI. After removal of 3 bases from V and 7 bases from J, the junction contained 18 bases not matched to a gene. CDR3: CASSPGARGLPTDEQYF. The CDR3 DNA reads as TGTGCCAGCTCACCCGGGGCCCGGGGACTACCTACTGATGAGCAGTACTTC.

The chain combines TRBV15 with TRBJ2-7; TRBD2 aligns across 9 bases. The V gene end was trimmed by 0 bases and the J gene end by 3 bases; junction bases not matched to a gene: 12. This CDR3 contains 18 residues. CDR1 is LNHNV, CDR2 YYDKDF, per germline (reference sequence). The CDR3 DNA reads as TGTGCCACCAGCAGAGATCTACCCACGGCGGGAGGGAACTACGAGCAGTACTTC. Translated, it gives CATSRDLPTAGGNYEQYF.